This T cell receptor (beta chain) was recorded in a study of OX40 agonist ivuxolimab in advanced cancers. Looking at the study overall: People in dose escalation had one of these cancers: hepatocellular carcinoma, melanoma, renal cell or head and neck cancer. Treatment received earlier with anti-PD-1, anti-PD-L1 or anti-CTLA-4 agents was allowed, and roughly 40% had some. Study-wide results and caveats: Among the lowest peripheral clonal expansion occurred in 0.1-3.0 mg/kg partial responders.

The data were produced by immunoSEQ multiplex PCR, yet TCRdb's version contains in-frame clones alone and is incomplete. This sample carries 100,000 to 110,000 clones, around 93% of them seen once, and the ten largest clones take about 0.49%. CDR3 size: 19 residues. The trim removed 4 bases at V and 0 bases at J, leaving 9 bases unmatched. Germline values: CDR1 MGHRA, CDR2 YSYEKL. On this clone itself: Its cognate antigen is unknown.

This clonotype was obtained from an adult with an advanced solid tumor such as melanoma, head and neck, liver or kidney cancer. The J gene is TRBJ2-3, the V gene TRBV4-1; 14 nucleotides match TRBD2. Sequencing used CD4+ or CD8+ T cells sorted from blood, obtained in a trial of the OX40 agonist ivuxolimab. CDR3 sequence reads: CASSRNGLAGGGSTDTQYF. The CDR3 region has the DNA TGCGCCAGCAGCCGGAATGGACTAGCGGGAGGAGGGAGCACAGATACGCAGTATTTT.